The 11 T cell receptor beta chains presented below share a single source sample, sequenced in a study of early stage breast cancer tumors. Sequencing used immunoSEQ multiplex PCR; TCRdb keeps in-frame clones, though not all of them. In the table there are tens of thousands of clones, 60% to 85% of which are singletons. Material: blood. These receptors came from a person in their twenties or thirties with breast cancer.

This chain links TRBV18 with TRBJ2-3; 7 bases are a match to TRBD2. Germline CDR1 KGHSH, CDR2 LQKENI. The ends lost 6 bases at V and 0 bases at J; junction bases unmatched: 12. The CDR3 spans 17 residues. The CDR3 DNA reads as TGTGCCAGCTCCCCCCGGGCTAGCGGAGAAAGCACAGATACGCAGTATTTT. It yields the protein CASSPRASGESTDTQYF.

A single count supports this clone. The rearrangement uses TRBV5-6 and TRBJ1-1; 11 positions match TRBD1. Trimming took 0 bases from V and 11 from J; bases not matched to a gene: 6. CDR1 and CDR2 (germline): SGHDT, YYEEEE. The CDR3 has 14 amino acids. The CDR3: CASSLGTGGSWAFF. In DNA form, the CDR3 reads TGTGCCAGCAGCTTGGGGACAGGGGGCTCATGGGCTTTCTTT.

The chain has TRBV4-1 and TRBJ2-7; D is tentatively TRBD1 or TRBD2 (6 bases each). Trimming stripped 3 bases from V and 9 bases from J, with 9 bases between. The CDR3 is 11 residues long. Germline CDR1 reads MGHRA; CDR2 reads YSYEKL. The CDR3 region is CASSHGGRQYF. CDR3 nucleotide sequence: TGCGCCAGCAGCCACGGGGGCCGGCAGTACTTC.

The V call is TRBV5-1, the J call TRBJ2-5, with D perhaps given as TRBD1 or TRBD2 (5 bases each). The germline gives CDR1 SGHRS, CDR2 YFSETQ. This CDR3 has 15 residues. Trimming removed 0 bases from V and 2 bases from J, with 11 bases in between. As DNA, the CDR3 is TGCGCCAGCAGCTTGGGGACGGGGACGCAAGAGACCCAGTACTTC. It is translated as CASSLGTGTQETQYF.

This chain uses TRBV7-6 with TRBJ1-4; D is perhaps TRBD1 (6 bases). The V end lost 5 bases, the J end lost 14 bases, and 18 bases lay between the germline ends. This CDR3 has 13 amino acids. Per the germline V gene, CDR1 is SGHVS and CDR2 is FNYEAQ. Here the CDR3 reads CASSVGTGRLLFF. The CDR3 nucleotides read TGTGCCAGCAGCGTAGGAACAGGGAGATTGCTGTTTTTT.

The rearrangement links TRBV9 to TRBJ1-1; D is unresolved. The germline V gene encodes CDR1 SGDLS and CDR2 YYNGEE. The CDR3 totals 14 residues. V was clipped by 4 bases and J by 0 bases, with 10 bases between them. The CDR3 protein is CASSLDGMNTEAFF. For the CDR3, the DNA is TGTGCCAGCAGCCTGGACGGCATGAACACTGAAGCTTTCTTT.

The chain combines TRBV29-1 with TRBJ1-1; no definite D call. The CDR3 runs to 12 residues. Per germline, CDR1 SQVTM and CDR2 ANQGSEA. The V and J ends lost 6 bases and 10 bases respectively, with 18 bases between them. Here the CDR3 reads CSVLESKGRAFF. Written as DNA, the CDR3 is TGCAGCGTCCTGGAATCGAAGGGTAGAGCTTTCTTT.

V is TRBV6-1 and J is TRBJ2-7; 9 bases align to TRBD1. J was trimmed by 3 bases and V by 1 base; bases with no gene match: 10. The length of the CDR3 is 17 residues. Germline lookup yields CDR1 MNHNS and CDR2 SASEGT. The CDR3 region has the DNA TGTGCCAGCAGTGAAGGTGGGACAGGGTACGAGCTCTACGAGCAGTACTTC. Its translation is CASSEGGTGYELYEQYF.

The chain joins TRBV7-8 to TRBJ2-7, with 13 bases that match TRBD2. V lost 5 bases to trimming and J lost 2 bases; unmatched junction nucleotides: 6. CDR1 is SGHVS and CDR2 is FQNEAQ in the germline V gene. The length of the CDR3 is 16 residues. CDR3 sequence (DNA): TGTGCCAGCAGCAGACGGACTAGCGGGAGAACCTACGAGCAGTACTTC. It specifies CASSRRTSGRTYEQYF. The variable domain in full, with the rest retrieved from reference TRBV7-8 and TRBJ2-7, is GAGVSQSPRYKVAKRGQDVALRCDPISGHVSLFWYQQALGQGPEFLTYFQNEAQLDKSGLPSDRFFAERPEGSVSTLKIQRTQQEDSAVYLCASSRRTSGRTYEQYFGPGTRLTVT.

The V call is TRBV29-1, the J call TRBJ1-5; possibly TRBD1 for D (5 bases). CDR1 is SQVTM, CDR2 ANQGSEA, per germline. V lost 4 bases and J 5 bases, leaving 12 bases between the germline ends. This CDR3 has 13 amino acids. The DNA of the CDR3 is TGCAGCGTTGGCGAGGGGTTGTATCAGCCCCAGCATTTT. It yields the protein CSVGEGLYQPQHF.

The J gene is TRBJ1-2, the V gene TRBV4-2, with D tentatively TRBD1 (6 bases). CDR1 LGHNA and CDR2 YNFKEQ come from the germline V gene. The CDR3 covers 16 residues. The V and J ends lost 3 bases and 1 base respectively, with 15 bases between them. The CDR3 coding sequence is TGTGCCAGCAGCCATAGGGGACAAACACTTAACTATGGCTACACCTTC. Residues: CASSHRGQTLNYGYTF.